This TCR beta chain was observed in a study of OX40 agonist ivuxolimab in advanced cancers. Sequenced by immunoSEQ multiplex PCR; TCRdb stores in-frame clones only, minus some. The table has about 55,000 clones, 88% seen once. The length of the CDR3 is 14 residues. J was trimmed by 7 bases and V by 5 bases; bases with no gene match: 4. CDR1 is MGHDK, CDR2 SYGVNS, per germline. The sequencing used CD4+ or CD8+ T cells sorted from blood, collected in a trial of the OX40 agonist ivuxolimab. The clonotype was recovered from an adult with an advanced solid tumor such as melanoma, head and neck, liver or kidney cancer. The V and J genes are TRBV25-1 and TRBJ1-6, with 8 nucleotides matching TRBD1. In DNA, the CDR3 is TGTGCCAGCAGTCAGGGGGCGCGCAATTCACCCCTCCACTTT. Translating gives CASSQGARNSPLHF.